This T cell receptor beta chain is drawn from a study of identical twins. Each CDR3 protein is one row after TCRdb ran MiXCR on the 5' RACE reads. This sample has 1.5 million to 2 million distinct CDR3 sequences; roughly 35% occur once, and the top ten carry about 0.25%. This clonotype was recorded a few times. This receptor was taken from a newborn girl in good health. Sequencing input: cord blood.

This CDR3 is CASSQGPDSMGYTF. CDR3 nucleotide sequence: TGTGCCAGCAGCCAAGGCCCGGACTCGATGGGCTACACCTTC. The V call is TRBV4-2, the J call TRBJ1-2; D unclear. CDR3 length: 14 residues. From germline, CDR1 is LGHNA and CDR2 YNFKEQ. V dropped 1 base and J dropped 8 bases, with 14 bases sitting between them.